This entry features one T cell receptor beta chain sequence. The sample belongs to a study of blood T cell repertoires in COVID-19. Study overall: Donors in the United States, Italy and Spain gave samples during acute or convalescent COVID-19.

This CDR3 comprises 16 residues. Germline CDR1 reads MNHEY; CDR2 reads SMNVEV (reference sequence). Trimming stripped 0 bases from V and 4 bases from J, with 12 bases between. TCRdb keeps only in-frame clones here, not all; method: immunoSEQ multiplex PCR. The sample carries 35,000 to 45,000 clones, under 85% recorded once. This clonotype originated in a woman aged 80 or over with acute or convalescent COVID-19. The material sequenced was peripheral blood. The chain uses TRBV27 and TRBJ1-4; possibly TRBD1 for D (6 bases). As DNA, the CDR3 is TGTGCCAGCAGTTTATCCATAGGACAGCATAATGAAAAACTGTTTTTT. Protein product: CASSLSIGQHNEKLFF.